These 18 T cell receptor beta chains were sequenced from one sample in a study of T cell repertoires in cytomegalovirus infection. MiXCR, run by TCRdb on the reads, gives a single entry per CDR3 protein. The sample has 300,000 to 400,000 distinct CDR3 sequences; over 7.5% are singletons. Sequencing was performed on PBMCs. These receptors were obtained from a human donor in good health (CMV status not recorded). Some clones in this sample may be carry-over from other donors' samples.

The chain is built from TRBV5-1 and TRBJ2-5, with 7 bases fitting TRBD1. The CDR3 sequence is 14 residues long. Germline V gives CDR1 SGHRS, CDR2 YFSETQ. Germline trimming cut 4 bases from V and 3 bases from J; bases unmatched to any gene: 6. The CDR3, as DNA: TGCGCCAGCAGCCCGGATACAGGGGAAGAGACCCAGTACTTC. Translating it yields CASSPDTGEETQYF. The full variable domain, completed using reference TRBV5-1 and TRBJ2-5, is KAGVTQTPRYLIKTRGQQVTLSCSPISGHRSVSWYQQTPGQGLQFLFEYFSETQRNKGNFPGRFSGRQFSNSRSEMNVSTLELGDSALYLCASSPDTGEETQYFGPGTRLLVL.

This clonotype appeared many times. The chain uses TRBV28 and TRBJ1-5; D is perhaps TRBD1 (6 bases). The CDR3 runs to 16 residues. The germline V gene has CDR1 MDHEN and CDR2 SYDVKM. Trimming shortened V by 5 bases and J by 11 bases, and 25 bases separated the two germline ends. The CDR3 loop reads CASSPTTGPVVGSQHF. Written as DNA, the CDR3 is TGTGCCAGCAGTCCAACAACAGGGCCGGTGGTAGGATCCCAGCATTTT.

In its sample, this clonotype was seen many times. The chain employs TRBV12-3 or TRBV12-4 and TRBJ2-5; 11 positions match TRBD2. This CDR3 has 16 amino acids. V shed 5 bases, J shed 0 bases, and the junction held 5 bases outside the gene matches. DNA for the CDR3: TGTGCCAGCAGTCAATCTAGCGGGGGGCACCAAGAGACCCAGTACTTC. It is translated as CASSQSSGGHQETQYF.

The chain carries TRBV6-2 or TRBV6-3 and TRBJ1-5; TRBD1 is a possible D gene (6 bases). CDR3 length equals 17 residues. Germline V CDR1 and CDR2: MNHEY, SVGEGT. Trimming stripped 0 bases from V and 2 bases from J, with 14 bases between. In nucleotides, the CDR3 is TGTGCCAGCAGTTACTCGAAATGGGGACACGGCAATCAGCCCCAGCATTTT. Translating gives CASSYSKWGHGNQPQHF.

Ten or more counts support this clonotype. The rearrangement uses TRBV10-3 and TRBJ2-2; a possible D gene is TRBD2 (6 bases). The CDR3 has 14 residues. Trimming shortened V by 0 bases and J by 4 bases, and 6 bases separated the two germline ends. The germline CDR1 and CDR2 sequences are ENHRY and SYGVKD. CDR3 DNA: TGTGCCATCAGTGAGTCGGGGGGCACCGGGGAGCTGTTTTTT. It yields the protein CAISESGGTGELFF.

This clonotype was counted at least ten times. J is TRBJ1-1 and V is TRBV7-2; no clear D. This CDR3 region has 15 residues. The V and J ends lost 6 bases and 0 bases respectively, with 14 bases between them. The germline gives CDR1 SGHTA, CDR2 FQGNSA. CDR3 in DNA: TGTGCCAGCAGGCCCCGGGTTTTAATGAACACTGAAGCTTTCTTT. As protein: CASRPRVLMNTEAFF.

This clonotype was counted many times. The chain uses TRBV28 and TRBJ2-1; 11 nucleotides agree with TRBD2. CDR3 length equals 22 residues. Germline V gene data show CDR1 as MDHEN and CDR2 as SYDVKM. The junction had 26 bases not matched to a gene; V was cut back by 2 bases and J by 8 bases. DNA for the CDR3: TGTGCCAGCAGTTTACCCTCTCACCTCTCACCGGGACTAGCGGACCTCTTGGATGAGCAGTTCTTC. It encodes CASSLPSHLSPGLADLLDEQFF.

The CDR3 sequence: CASSVRTGGIGNEQFF. CDR3 DNA: TGTGCCAGCAGTGTTCGGACAGGGGGGATAGGCAATGAGCAGTTCTTC. The chain recombines TRBV2 with TRBJ2-1; 10 positions agree with TRBD1. The V and J ends lost 4 bases and 6 bases, in that order; junction bases with no gene match: 9. Germline lookup yields CDR1 SNHLY and CDR2 FYNNEI. The CDR3 is 16 residues long.

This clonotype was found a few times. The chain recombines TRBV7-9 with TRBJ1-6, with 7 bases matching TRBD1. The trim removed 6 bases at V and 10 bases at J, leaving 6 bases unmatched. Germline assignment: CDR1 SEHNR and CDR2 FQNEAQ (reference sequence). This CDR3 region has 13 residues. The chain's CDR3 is CASSPGGRSPLHF. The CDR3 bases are TGTGCCAGCAGTCCAGGGGGTAGGTCACCCCTCCACTTT.

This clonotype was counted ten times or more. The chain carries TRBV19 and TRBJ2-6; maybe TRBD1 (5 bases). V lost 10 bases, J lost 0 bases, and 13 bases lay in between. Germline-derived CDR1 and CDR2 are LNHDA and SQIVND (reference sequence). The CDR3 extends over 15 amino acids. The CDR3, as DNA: TGTGCCACGACTTTGGGGCCCTCTGGGGCCAACGTCCTGACTTTC. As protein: CATTLGPSGANVLTF.

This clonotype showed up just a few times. The CDR3, as DNA: TGTGCCAGCAGCCGAGAACTAGCGGGGGCCGACAATGAGCAGTTCTTC. Protein: CASSRELAGADNEQFF. V gene TRBV7-3 combines with J gene TRBJ2-1, with TRBD2 matching over 11 bases. Trimming at V came to 5 bases and at J to 5 bases, leaving 8 bases not matched to a gene. The germline gives CDR1 SGHTA, CDR2 FQGTGA. This CDR3 is built from 16 residues. Full variable domain (remainder filled in from reference TRBV7-3 and TRBJ2-1): GAGVSQTPSNKVTEKGKYVELRCDPISGHTALYWYRQSLGQGPEFLIYFQGTGAADDSGLPNDRFFAVRPEGSVSTLKIQRTERGDSAVYLCASSRELAGADNEQFFGPGTRLTVL.

CDR3 sequence: CASIEENTGELFF. DNA for the CDR3: TGTGCCAGCATCGAAGAAAACACCGGGGAGCTGTTTTTT. The chain combines TRBV28 with TRBJ2-2; no clear D. Trimming took off 7 bases at V and 2 bases at J, with 8 bases between the two ends. The CDR3 sequence is 13 residues long. The germline CDR1 and CDR2 sequences are MDHEN and SYDVKM.

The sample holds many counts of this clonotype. The CDR3 loop reads CASSQTPATNEKLFF. The CDR3 DNA sequence: TGTGCCAGCAGCCAGACGCCTGCAACTAATGAAAAACTGTTTTTT. V and J are TRBV2 and TRBJ1-4; D is unclear. CDR1 and CDR2 (germline): SNHLY, FYNNEI. The CDR3 consists of 15 residues. Trimming took off 6 bases at V and 0 bases at J, with 11 bases between the two ends.

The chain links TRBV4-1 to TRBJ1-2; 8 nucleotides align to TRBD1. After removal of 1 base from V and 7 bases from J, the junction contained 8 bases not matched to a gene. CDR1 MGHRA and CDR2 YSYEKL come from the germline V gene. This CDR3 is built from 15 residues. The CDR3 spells CASSQVPTGGSGYTF. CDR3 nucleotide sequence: TGCGCCAGCAGCCAAGTGCCTACAGGGGGAAGTGGCTACACCTTC.

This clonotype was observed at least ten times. This CDR3 is CASSAGPYTGELFF. The CDR3 nucleotides read TGTGCCAGCAGCGCTGGGCCCTACACCGGGGAGCTGTTTTTT. J is TRBJ2-2 and V is TRBV7-9; the D is unclear. This CDR3 has 14 residues. V was cut by 5 bases and J by 3 bases, with 10 bases left in between. The germline CDR1 and CDR2 sequences are SEHNR and FQNEAQ (reference sequence).

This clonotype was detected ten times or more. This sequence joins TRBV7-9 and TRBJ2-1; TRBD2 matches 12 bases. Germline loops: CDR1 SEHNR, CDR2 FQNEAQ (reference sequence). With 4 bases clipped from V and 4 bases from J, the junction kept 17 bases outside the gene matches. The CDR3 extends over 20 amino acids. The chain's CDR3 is CASSSISQRTGTSGYNEQFF. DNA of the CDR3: TGTGCCAGCAGCTCAATCTCACAGCGAACTGGGACTAGCGGGTACAATGAGCAGTTCTTC.

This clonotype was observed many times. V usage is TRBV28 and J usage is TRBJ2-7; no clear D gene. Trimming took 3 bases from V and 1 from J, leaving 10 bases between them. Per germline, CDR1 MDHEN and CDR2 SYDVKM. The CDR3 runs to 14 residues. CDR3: CASSFLGSSYEQYF. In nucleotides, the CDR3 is TGTGCCAGCAGTTTTTTGGGGTCATCCTACGAGCAGTACTTC. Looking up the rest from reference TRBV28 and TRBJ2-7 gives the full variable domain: DVKVTQSSRYLVKRTGEKVFLECVQDMDHENMFWYRQDPGLGLRLIYFSYDVKMKEKGDIPEGYSVSREKKERFSLILESASTNQTSMYLCASSFLGSSYEQYFGPGTRLTVT.

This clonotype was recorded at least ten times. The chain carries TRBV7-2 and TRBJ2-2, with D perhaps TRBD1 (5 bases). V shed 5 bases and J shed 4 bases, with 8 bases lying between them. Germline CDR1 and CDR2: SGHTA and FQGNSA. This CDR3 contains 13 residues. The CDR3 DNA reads TGTGCCAGCAGCCAGACAGTCACCGGGGAGCTGTTTTTT. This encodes CASSQTVTGELFF. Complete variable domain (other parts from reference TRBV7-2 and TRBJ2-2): GAGVSQSPSNKVTEKGKDVELRCDPISGHTALYWYRQSLGQGLEFLIYFQGNSAPDKSGLPSDRFSAERTGGSVSTLTIQRTQQEDSAVYLCASSQTVTGELFFGEGSRLTVL.